This TCR beta chain was identified in a study of identical twins. This clonotype was counted a few times. CDR1 LGHNA and CDR2 YNFKEQ come from the germline V gene. The V gene end was trimmed by 0 bases and the J gene end by 13 bases; junction bases not matched to a gene: 5. The CDR3 is made up of 13 amino acids. One entry per CDR3 protein results from TCRdb running MiXCR on the 5' RACE reads. The data hold just over 500,000 distinct CDR3 sequences, with about 20% observed a single time. The same data also went into a second study, on T cells expressing NK-cell markers. That source adds: Beta-chain profiling covered CD3+CD56+NKG2C+, CD3+CD56+NKG2C- and CD3+CD56-NKG2C+ sorted subsets.

The sample consisted of CD4+ T cells sorted from blood. The chain is built from TRBV4-2 and TRBJ2-2; 7 bases fit TRBD1. The source is a woman in her late teens or twenties in good health. The CDR3 region is CASSQEDRHGLFF. The CDR3 DNA reads as TGTGCCAGCAGCCAAGAGGACAGGCACGGGCTGTTTTTT.